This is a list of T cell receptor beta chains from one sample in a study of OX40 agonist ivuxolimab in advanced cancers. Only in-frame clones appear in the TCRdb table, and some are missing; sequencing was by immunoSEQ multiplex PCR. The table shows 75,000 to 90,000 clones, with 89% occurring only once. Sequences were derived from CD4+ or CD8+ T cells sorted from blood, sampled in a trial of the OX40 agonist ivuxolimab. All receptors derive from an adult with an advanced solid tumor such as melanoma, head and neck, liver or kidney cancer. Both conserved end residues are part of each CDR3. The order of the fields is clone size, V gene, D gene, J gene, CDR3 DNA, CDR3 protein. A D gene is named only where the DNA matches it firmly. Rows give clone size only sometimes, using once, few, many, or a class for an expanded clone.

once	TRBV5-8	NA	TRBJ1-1	TGTGCCAGCAGCTTAGTGGACAGCTGGAGGGGCACTGAAGCTTTCTTT	CASSLVDSWRGTEAFF
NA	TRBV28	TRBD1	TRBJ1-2	TGTGCCAGCAGTCCAGGGGACAGGGACTCATATGGCTACACCTTC	CASSPGDRDSYGYTF
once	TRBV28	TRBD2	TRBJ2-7	TGTGCCAGCAGTTTTAGACTAGCGGGAGCTGAGCAGTACTTC	CASSFRLAGAEQYF
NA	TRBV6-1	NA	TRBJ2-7	TGTGCCAGCAGTGAATTCTATGAGCAGTACTTC	CASSEFYEQYF
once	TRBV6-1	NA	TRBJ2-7	TGTGCCAGCAGTGAAGGACAGAGTTGGGACGAGCAGTACTTC	CASSEGQSWDEQYF
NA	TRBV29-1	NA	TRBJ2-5	TGCAGCGGCTCACGGGGAGGAGAGACCCAGTACTTC	CSGSRGGETQYF
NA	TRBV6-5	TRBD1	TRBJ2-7	TGTGCCAGCAGTTCTACTGGACAGGGCTTCCACGAGCAGTACTTC	CASSSTGQGFHEQYF
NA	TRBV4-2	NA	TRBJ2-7	TGTGCCAGCCGTCAGTACGAGCAGTACTTC	CASRQYEQYF
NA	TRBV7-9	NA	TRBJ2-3	TGTGCCAGCAGCAAGGACCGGGGCACAGATACGCAGTATTTT	CASSKDRGTDTQYF
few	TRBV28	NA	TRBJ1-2	TGTGCCAGCAGTAGCCCAGGTGATCCAGCCGACTATGGCTACACCTTC	CASSSPGDPADYGYTF
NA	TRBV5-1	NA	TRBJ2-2	TGCGCCAGCACCATTGCGGGCACCGGGGAGCTGTTTTTT	CASTIAGTGELFF
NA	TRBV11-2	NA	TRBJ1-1	TGTGCCAGCAGCTTGAGACAGAACACTGAAGCTTTCTTT	CASSLRQNTEAFF
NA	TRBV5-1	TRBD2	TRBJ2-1	TGCGCCAGCAGCTTGAAGGCGGGAGCCGTATACAATGAGCAGTTCTTC	CASSLKAGAVYNEQFF
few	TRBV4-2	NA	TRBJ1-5	TGTGCCAGCAGCCAAGAAATCTATAGCAATCAGCCCCAGCATTTT	CASSQEIYSNQPQHF
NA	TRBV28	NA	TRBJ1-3	TGTGCCAGCAGTTTCCCCACCGGCACCATATATTTT	CASSFPTGTIYF
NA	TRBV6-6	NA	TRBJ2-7	TGTGCCAGCAGTTACTCGTGGGCAGGGCGCTACGAGCAGTACTTC	CASSYSWAGRYEQYF
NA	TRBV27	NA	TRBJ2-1	TGTGCCAGCAGTTTGTACCGAAACAATGAGCAGTTCTTC	CASSLYRNNEQFF
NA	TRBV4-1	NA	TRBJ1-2	TGCGCCAGCAGCCCCTACGGGGCGGGTCCCAACTATGGCTACACCTTC	CASSPYGAGPNYGYTF
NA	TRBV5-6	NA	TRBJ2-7	TGTGCCAGCACTTTATCCCCCTTTGGTTCCTACGAGCAGTACTTC	CASTLSPFGSYEQYF
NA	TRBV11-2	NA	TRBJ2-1	TGTGCCAGCAGCTTTCTAGCGCTTAGCTCCTACAATGAGCAGTTCTTC	CASSFLALSSYNEQFF
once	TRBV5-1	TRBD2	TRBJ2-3	TGCGCCAGCAGCTTGAGTCTAGCGGGAGATACAGATACGCAGTATTTT	CASSLSLAGDTDTQYF
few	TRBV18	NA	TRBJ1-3	TGTGCCAGCTCGTCCTGGGTCCTGAGCTCTGGAAACACCATATATTTT	CASSSWVLSSGNTIYF
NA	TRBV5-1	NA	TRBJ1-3	TGCGCCAGCAGCTTGTCTCCCTCGTCCGACTCTGGAAACACCATATATTTT	CASSLSPSSDSGNTIYF
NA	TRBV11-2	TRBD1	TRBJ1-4	TGTGCCAGCAGCTCCGTGAGGGTGGGGCAGGGGGGTGAAAAACTGTTTTTT	CASSSVRVGQGGEKLFF
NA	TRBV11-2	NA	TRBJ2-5	TGTGCCAGCAGCACGACAGTTGAGGAGACCCAGTACTTC	CASSTTVEETQYF
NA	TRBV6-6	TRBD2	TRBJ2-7	TGTGCCAGCAGCCCCGGGGGGACGAACGAGCAGTACTTC	CASSPGGTNEQYF
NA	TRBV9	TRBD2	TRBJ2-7	TGTGCCAGCAGCGTAGGACTAGCCGAATCCTACGAGCAGTACTTC	CASSVGLAESYEQYF
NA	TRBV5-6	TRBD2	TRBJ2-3	TGTGCTGGGGGACTAGCGGGCACAGATACGCAGTATTTT	CAGGLAGTDTQYF
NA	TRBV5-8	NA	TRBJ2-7	TGTGCCAGCAGCTTGAGGGACGGATATTCCTACGAGCAGTACTTC	CASSLRDGYSYEQYF
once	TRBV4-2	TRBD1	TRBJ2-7	TGTGCCAGCAGCCTATCCTCCGGGACAGGGAACTACGAGCAGTACTTC	CASSLSSGTGNYEQYF
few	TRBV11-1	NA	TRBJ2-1	TGTGCCAGCAGCTTAGGTGGTGGCGATGAGCAGTTCTTC	CASSLGGGDEQFF
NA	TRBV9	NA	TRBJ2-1	TGTGCCAGCAGTTATTACAATGAGCAGTTCTTC	CASSYYNEQFF
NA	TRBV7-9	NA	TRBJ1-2	TGTGCCAGCAGCCGGGCGGGGGGAGACTATGGCTACACCTTC	CASSRAGGDYGYTF
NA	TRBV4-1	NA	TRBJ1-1	TGCGCCAGCAGCCTTGGAAGCAACACTGAAGCTTTCTTT	CASSLGSNTEAFF
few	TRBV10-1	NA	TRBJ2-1	TGCGCCAGCAGCCGATCACAGGAGGGTGAGCAGTTCTTC	CASSRSQEGEQFF